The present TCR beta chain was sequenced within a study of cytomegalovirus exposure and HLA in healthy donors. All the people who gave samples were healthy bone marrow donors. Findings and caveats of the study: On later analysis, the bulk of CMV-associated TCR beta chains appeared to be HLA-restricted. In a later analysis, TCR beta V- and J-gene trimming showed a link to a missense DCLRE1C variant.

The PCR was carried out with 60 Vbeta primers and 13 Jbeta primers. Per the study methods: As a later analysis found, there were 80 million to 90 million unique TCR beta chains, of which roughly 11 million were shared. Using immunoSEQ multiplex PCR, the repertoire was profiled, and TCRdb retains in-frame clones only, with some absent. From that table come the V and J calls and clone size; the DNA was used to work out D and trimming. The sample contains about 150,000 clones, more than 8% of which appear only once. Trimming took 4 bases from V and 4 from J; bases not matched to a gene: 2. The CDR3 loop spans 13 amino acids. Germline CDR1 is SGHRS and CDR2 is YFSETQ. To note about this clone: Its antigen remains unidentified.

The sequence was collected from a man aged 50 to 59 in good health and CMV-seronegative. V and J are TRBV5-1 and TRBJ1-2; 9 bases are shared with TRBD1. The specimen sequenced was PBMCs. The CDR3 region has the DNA TGCGCCAGCAGCACGGGACAGGGCTATGGCTACACCTTC. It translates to CASSTGQGYGYTF.